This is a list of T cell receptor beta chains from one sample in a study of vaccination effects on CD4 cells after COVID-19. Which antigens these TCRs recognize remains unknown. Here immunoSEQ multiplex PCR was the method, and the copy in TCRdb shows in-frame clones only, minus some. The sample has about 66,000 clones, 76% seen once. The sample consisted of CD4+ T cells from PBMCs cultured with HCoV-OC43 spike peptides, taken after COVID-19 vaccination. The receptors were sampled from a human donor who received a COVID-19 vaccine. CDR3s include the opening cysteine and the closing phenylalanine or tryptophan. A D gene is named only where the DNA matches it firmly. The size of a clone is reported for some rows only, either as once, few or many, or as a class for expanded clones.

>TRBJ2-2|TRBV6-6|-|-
CASESGEAGELFF
TGTGCCAGCGAGTCCGGGGAAGCCGGGGAGCTGTTTTTT
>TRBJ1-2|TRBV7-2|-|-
CASSLEIYGYTF
TGTGCCAGCAGCTTAGAAATCTATGGCTACACCTTC
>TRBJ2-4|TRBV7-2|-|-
CASSSGPATKNIQYF
TGTGCCAGCAGCTCGGGACCCGCAACCAAAAACATTCAGTACTTC
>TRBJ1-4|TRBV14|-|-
CASSPQPGATNEKLFF
TGTGCCAGCAGCCCGCAGCCGGGAGCAACTAATGAAAAACTGTTTTTT
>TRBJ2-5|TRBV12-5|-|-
CASGLGLQETQYF
TGTGCTAGTGGTTTGGGACTTCAAGAGACCCAGTACTTC
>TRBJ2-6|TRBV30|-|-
CAWSRTSGANVLTF
TGTGCCTGGAGTAGGACTTCTGGGGCCAACGTCCTGACTTTC
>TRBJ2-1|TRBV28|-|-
CASSLRGAARHEQFF
TGTGCCAGCAGTTTAAGGGGGGCGGCCAGGCATGAGCAGTTCTTC
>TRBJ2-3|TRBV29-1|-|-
CSVDEGTDTQYF
TGCAGCGTTGATGAAGGAACAGATACGCAGTATTTT
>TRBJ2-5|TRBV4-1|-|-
CASSQDLSRKETQYF
TGCGCCAGCAGCCAAGATTTGAGTAGAAAAGAGACCCAGTACTTC
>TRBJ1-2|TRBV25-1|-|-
CASSGRGNDGYTF
TGTGCCAGCAGCGGAAGAGGGAATGACGGCTACACCTTC
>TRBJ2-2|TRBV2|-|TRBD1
CASSETGGTGELFF
TGTGCCAGCAGTGAAACAGGGGGCACCGGGGAGCTGTTTTTT
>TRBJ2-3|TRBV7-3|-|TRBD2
CASSFGPSGGGDTQYF
TGTGCCAGCAGCTTCGGGCCTAGCGGGGGGGGAGATACGCAGTATTTT
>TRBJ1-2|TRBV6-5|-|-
CASNTDFYGYTF
TGTGCCAGCAATACAGATTTCTATGGCTACACCTTC
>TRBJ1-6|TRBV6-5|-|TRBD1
CASSPRGLPSPLHF
TGTGCCAGCAGCCCCAGGGGGCTGCCTTCACCCCTCCACTTT
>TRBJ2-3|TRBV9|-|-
CASSVVSNTDTQYF
TGTGCCAGCAGCGTAGTGTCGAACACAGATACGCAGTATTTT
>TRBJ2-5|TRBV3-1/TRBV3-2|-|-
CASSEWGLGEETQYF
TGTGCCAGCAGCGAATGGGGTCTTGGGGAGGAGACCCAGTACTTC
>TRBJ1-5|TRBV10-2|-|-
CASSPQTRNQPQHF
TGCGCCAGCAGTCCGCAGACCCGCAATCAGCCCCAGCATTTT
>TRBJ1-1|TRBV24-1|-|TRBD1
CATSAGAGGAGNTEAFF
TGTGCCACCAGTGCCGGGGCAGGGGGCGCCGGGAACACTGAAGCTTTCTTT
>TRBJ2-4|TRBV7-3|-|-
CASSLIAGSPPRDF
TGTGCCAGCAGCTTAATCGCAGGGTCCCCGCCCAGGGACTTC
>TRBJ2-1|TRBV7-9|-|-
CASSSISSVQFF
TGTGCCAGCAGCTCAATCAGCTCCGTTCAGTTCTTC
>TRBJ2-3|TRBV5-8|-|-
CASSLSFGILRTDTQYF
TGTGCCAGCAGCTTGTCGTTCGGGATTCTTCGCACAGATACGCAGTATTTT
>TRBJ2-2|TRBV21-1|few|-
CASSIGHTGELFF
TGTGCCAGCAGCATCGGACACACCGGGGAGCTGTTTTTT
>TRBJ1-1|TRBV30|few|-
CAWSVNSYQAFF
TGTGCCTGGAGTGTAAATAGTTACCAGGCTTTCTTT
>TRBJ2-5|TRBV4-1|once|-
CASSHSQETQYF
TGCGCCAGCAGCCATTCGCAGGAGACCCAGTACTTC
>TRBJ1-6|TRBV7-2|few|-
CASSSQQGTNSPLHF
TGTGCCAGCAGCTCCCAACAGGGCACTAATTCACCCCTCCACTTT
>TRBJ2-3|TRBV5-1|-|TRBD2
CASSLMASGAGTDTQYF
TGCGCCAGCAGCTTGATGGCTAGCGGGGCAGGCACAGATACGCAGTATTTT
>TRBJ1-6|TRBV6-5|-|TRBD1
CASSRGTVNNSPLHF
TGTGCCAGCAGTCGGGGGACAGTGAATAATTCACCCCTCCACTTT
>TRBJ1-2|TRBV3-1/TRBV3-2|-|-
CASSHGGWDYGYTF
TGTGCCAGCAGCCACGGAGGTTGGGACTATGGCTACACCTTC
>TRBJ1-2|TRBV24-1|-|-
CATSDFRGHNGYTF
TGTGCCACCAGTGATTTTCGGGGGCATAATGGCTACACCTTC
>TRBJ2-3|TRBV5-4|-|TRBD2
CASSTGTTLTTDTQYF
TGTGCCAGCAGCACGGGGACTACCCTAACCACAGATACGCAGTATTTT
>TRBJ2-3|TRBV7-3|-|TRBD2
CASSTRGGSTDTQYF
TGTGCCAGCAGCACGCGGGGGGGGAGCACAGATACGCAGTATTTT
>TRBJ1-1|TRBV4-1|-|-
CASSLWSGNPEAFF
TGCGCCAGCAGCCTCTGGTCAGGGAATCCTGAAGCTTTCTTT
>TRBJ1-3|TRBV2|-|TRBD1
CASSATGGTGNTIYF
TGTGCCAGCAGCGCGACAGGGGGGACTGGAAACACCATATATTTT
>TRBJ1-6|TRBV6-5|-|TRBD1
CASRVAGTGDSPLHF
TGTGCCAGCAGGGTTGCCGGGACAGGGGACTCACCCCTCCACTTT
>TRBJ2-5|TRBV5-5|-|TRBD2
CASSVRLAGGGETQYF
TGTGCCAGCAGCGTTAGACTAGCGGGGGGAGGAGAGACCCAGTACTTC
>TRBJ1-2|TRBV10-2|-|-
CASSETGHSVYGYTF
TGCGCCAGCAGCGAAACCGGCCATTCGGTCTATGGCTACACCTTC
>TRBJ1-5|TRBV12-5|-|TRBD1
CASGFSRGGTGGLQPQHF
TGTGCTAGTGGTTTCTCACGGGGCGGGACAGGGGGGTTACAGCCCCAGCATTTT
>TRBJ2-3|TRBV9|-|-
CASSVVPGITDTQYF
TGTGCCAGCAGCGTAGTGCCGGGAATCACAGATACGCAGTATTTT
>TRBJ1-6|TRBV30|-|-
CAWKNSYNSPLHF
TGTGCCTGGAAGAACTCCTATAATTCACCCCTCCACTTT
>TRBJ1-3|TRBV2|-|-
CASSESGGGNTIYF
TGTGCCAGCAGCGAAAGTGGGGGCGGAAACACCATATATTTT
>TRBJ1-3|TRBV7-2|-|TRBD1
CASSPGTVGNTIYF
TGTGCCAGCAGCCCCGGGACAGTCGGAAACACCATATATTTT
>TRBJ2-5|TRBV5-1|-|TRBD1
CASSRIRDSQETQYF
TGCGCCAGCAGCCGGATCAGGGACAGCCAAGAGACCCAGTACTTC
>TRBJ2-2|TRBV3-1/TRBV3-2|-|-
CASQRGGGELFF
TGTGCCAGCCAGAGAGGCGGCGGGGAGCTGTTTTTT
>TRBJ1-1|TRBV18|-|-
CASSPPAGTEAFF
TGTGCCAGCTCACCACCCGCGGGCACTGAAGCTTTCTTT